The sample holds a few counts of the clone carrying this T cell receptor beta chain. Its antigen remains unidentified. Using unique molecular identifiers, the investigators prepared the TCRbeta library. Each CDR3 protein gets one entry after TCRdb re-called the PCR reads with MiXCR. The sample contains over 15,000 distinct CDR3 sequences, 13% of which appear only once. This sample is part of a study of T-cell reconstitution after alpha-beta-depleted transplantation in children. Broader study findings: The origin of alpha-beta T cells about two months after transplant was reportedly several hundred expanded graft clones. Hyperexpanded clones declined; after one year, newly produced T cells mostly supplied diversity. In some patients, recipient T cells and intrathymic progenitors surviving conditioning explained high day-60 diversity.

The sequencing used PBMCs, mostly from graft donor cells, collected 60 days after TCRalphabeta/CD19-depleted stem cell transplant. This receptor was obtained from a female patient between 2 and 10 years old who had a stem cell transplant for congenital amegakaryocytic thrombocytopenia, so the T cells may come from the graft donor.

The CDR3 loop is CASSSQGDYGYTF. CDR3 bases: TGTGCCAGCAGCTCACAGGGTGACTATGGCTACACCTTC. J is TRBJ1-2 and V is TRBV7-3; D possibly corresponds to TRBD1 (6 bases). The V gene lost 4 bases and the J gene lost 3 bases, with 9 bases spanning the gap. This CDR3 contains 13 residues. CDR1 SGHTA and CDR2 FQGTGA come from the germline V gene. Variable domain in full (rest from reference TRBV7-3 and TRBJ1-2): GAGVSQTPSNKVTEKGKYVELRCDPISGHTALYWYRQSLGQGPEFLIYFQGTGAADDSGLPNDRFFAVRPEGSVSTLKIQRTERGDSAVYLCASSSQGDYGYTFGSGTRLTVV.